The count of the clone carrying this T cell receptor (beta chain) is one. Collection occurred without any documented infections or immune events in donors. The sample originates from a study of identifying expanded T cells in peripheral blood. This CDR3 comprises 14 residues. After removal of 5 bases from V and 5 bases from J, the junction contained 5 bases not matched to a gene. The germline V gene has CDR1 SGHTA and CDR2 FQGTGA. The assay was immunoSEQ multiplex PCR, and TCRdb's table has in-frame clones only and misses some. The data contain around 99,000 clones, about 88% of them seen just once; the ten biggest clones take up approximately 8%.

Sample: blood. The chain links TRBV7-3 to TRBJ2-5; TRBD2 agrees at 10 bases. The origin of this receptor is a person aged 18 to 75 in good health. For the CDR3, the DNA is TGTGCCAGCAGCCCAGGGACTAGCGTGGAGACCCAGTACTTC. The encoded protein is CASSPGTSVETQYF.